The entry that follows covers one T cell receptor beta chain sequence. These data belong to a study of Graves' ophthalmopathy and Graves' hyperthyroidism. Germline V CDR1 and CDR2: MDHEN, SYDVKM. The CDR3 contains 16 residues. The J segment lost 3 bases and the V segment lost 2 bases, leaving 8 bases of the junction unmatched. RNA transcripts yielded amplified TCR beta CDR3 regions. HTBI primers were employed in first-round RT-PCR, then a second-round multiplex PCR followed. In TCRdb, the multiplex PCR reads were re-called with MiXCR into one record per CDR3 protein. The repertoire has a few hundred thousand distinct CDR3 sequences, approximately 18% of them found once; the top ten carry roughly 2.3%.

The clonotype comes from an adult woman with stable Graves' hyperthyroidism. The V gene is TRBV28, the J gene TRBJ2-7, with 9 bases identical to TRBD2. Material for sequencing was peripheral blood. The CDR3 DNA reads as TGTGCCAGCAGTTTAAGTTTGGCGGGAGGGAACTACGAGCAGTACTTC. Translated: CASSLSLAGGNYEQYF.